This T cell receptor (beta chain) is from a study of human T cells and chemical hapten exposure. Study findings and constraints: DPC sensitization left the count of TCRs above 1 in 1000 unchanged.

TCRdb recomputed calls from the RACE reads with MiXCR, one row per CDR3 protein. Among 350,000 to 450,000 distinct CDR3 sequences listed, approximately 5.1% were seen once. The time point: pre-sensitization, week 0. The sample's treatment: therapeutic diphenylcyclopropenone sensitization with weekly scalp DPC. Of note for this clonotype: The antigen remains undetermined.

This TCR came from a woman between 50 and 59 years old with alopecia areata. Some clones in this sample may be carry-over from other donors' samples. The input for sequencing was whole blood, taken in connection with sensitization to the hapten diphenylcyclopropenone (DPC).

The chain's CDR3 is CASSSQPPAFYEQYF. In DNA form, the CDR3 reads TGTGCCAGCAGTTCCCAACCCCCAGCGTTCTACGAGCAGTACTTC. The V gene is TRBV12-3 or TRBV12-4, the J gene TRBJ2-7; D uncertain. Trimming pared 4 bases from V and 3 bases from J, leaving 16 bases between. CDR3 length: 15 amino acids.